The sequence of this TCR beta chain was determined in a study of cytomegalovirus exposure and HLA in healthy donors. General study findings and limits: Listed as cytomegalovirus-associated were 150 or so TCR beta chains. CMV antigen specificity was confirmed in vitro for three CMV-associated chains. Subsequent analysis revealed that first-cohort TCR clusters tended to co-occur in the approximately 120 validation repertoires.

As regards this clone: The antigen is unknown.

The germline gives CDR1 SGHRS, CDR2 YFSETQ. V was shortened by 2 bases and J by 0 bases, with 15 bases between the two germline ends. The CDR3 is 16 amino acids. Here immunoSEQ multiplex PCR was the method, and the copy in TCRdb shows in-frame clones only, minus some. This repertoire shows approximately 120,000 clones, about 96% found once; its top ten account for 1.5% to 2%. V is TRBV5-1 and J is TRBJ2-7, with D maybe TRBD2 (6 bases). The TCR originated in a man aged 18 to 30 in good health and CMV-seronegative. The specimen was PBMCs. The CDR3: CASSFDISGTSYEQYF. The CDR3 coding sequence is TGCGCCAGCAGCTTCGATATTAGCGGAACCTCCTACGAGCAGTACTTC.